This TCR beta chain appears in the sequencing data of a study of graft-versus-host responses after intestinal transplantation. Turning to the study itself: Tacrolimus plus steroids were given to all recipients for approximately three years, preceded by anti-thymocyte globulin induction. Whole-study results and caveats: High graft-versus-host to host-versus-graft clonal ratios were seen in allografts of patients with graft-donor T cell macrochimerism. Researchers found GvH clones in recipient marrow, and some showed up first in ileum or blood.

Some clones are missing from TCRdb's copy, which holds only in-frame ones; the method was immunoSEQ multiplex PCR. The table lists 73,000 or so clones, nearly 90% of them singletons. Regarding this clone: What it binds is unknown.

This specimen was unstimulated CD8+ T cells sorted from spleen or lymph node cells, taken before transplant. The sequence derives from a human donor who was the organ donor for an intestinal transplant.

This chain's CDR3 is CASSHRAGADTQYF. Written as DNA, the CDR3 is TGCGCCAGCAGCCACCGCGCAGGGGCAGATACGCAGTATTTT. The gene calls are TRBV4-1 and TRBJ2-3; perhaps TRBD1 as D (6 bases). The CDR3 covers 14 residues. V was cut by 3 bases and J by 4 bases, with 11 bases left in between. Germline-derived CDR1 and CDR2 are MGHRA and YSYEKL.